This T cell receptor (beta chain) was captured by sequencing in a study of shared clonotypes between healthy human individuals (TCRdb year 2020). In the study overall: The cohort comprised two women and a few men aged 18 to 49 years. To estimate repertoire size and how much clonotypes are shared between individuals, the study performed deep sequencing of blood TCR repertoires from a handful of healthy adults. To increase sequencing depth and limit assay-specific biases, TCR repertoire library preparation and sequencing were carried out by different laboratories using diverse techniques. Per donor, three plates each were used for CD4 naive and CD4 memory, two for CD8 naive, and one for CD8 memory. Leukapheresis yielded between about 0.9 and 8.9 billion PBMCs per donor.

Using the deep immunoSEQ assay, multiplex PCR amplified TCR CDR3 regions from genomic DNA. Genomic DNA extracted from each cell subset was distributed evenly over all wells of several immunoSEQ 96-well plates, and each plate served as one replicate. For sorted subsets, each replicate PCR was loaded with approximately 190 ng genomic DNA, equivalent to some 27,000 T cell genomes. Purified libraries were quantified with a Qubit 3.0 fluorometer, sized on a Bioanalyzer 2100, and re-quantified with the KAPA Library Quantification kit. Every immunoSEQ 96-well plate was sequenced on a separate single-read 150-cycle Illumina NextSeq 550 flow cell. The study's processing was this. Because only junctional sequences without quality scores were contained in the immunoSEQ output, filtering matching that applied to full-length reads could not be performed. Sequences were annotated with PyIR, a Python wrapper for IgBLAST v1.9, using IMGT germline references to assign V/J genes and CDR3. Reads were removed for weak V/J assignments (E-value above 1e-6), missing CDR3, stop codons, out-of-frame junctions, or ambiguous translated residues. V3J clonotypes were defined as sequences sharing an identical inferred V gene, J gene, and CDR3 amino acid sequence. Percentage overlap between repertoires was calculated by dividing the number of shared unique clonotypes by the size of the smaller repertoire. Three approaches were used to assess repertoire richness: RTK rarefaction, the Chao1 estimator, and Recon v2.1 estimates of unobserved clonotypes. Generation probabilities were computed with OLGA for all TCRbeta clonotypes obtained by the gDNA method from a handful of donors. Held by TCRdb, this immuneACCESS table contains in-frame sequences only and omits some clones. Under half of the omission traces to an unresolved V gene where checked; the cause of the rest is unknown. D and trimming come from the DNA, and the V and J calls and clone size come from that table. The sample has hundreds of thousands of clones on record, 60% to 75% of them singletons. The top ten clones comprise around 1.8% of the sample.

In the case of this clone: Its antigen is unknown. Nothing much larger sits one base from this clone, and base qualities are not available.

The donors were healthy, HIV-negative adults with no recently reported acute infections or vaccinations. All donors were Caucasian adults living in Nashville, Tennessee, USA. Magnetic negative selection was used to enrich CD4+ T cells, after which naive cells were positively selected on CD45RA and the negative fraction became the memory subset. Blood was collected by leukapheresis, and PBMCs were isolated by Ficoll-Histopaque density gradient centrifugation and then cryopreserved in liquid nitrogen vapor phase. Analytical flow cytometry was used to check the purity and quantity of each magnetically sorted T cell population. Each sorted fraction had its genomic DNA isolated and then quantified by UV absorbance on a Nanodrop 2000c. Reading from cysteine to phenylalanine, the CDR3 counts 16 amino acids. Solely the CDR3 DNA is kept, with 48 bases framed from the first base. Trimming takes 0 bases from V and 4 bases from J, and the germline ends sit 13 bases apart. The CDR1 and CDR2 encoded by the germline V gene are MGHRA and YSYEKL.

Broader findings and caveats from the paper: Even with the large sequencing depth, rarefaction of the sorted-subset datasets indicated that sequencing was incomplete. Higher generation probabilities were observed for clonotypes shared by all four sorted-subset donors than for non-shared clonotypes. Estimated clonotype richness was generally larger for naive than for memory subsets. Only blood was sampled, and tissue TCR repertoires likely differ from those in blood. Across a few donors, about 4.5% of naive CD4, roughly 3.4% of naive CD8, about 2.3% of memory CD4, and around 0.4% of memory CD8 clonotypes were shared. Pairwise subsampling indicated that sequencing depth was expected to affect the degree of clonotype sharing among donors. The small number of donors limited the genetic and exposure-history diversity represented.

This clonotype was sampled from a woman aged 25 to 45 in good health. The sequencing input was memory CD4+ T cells sorted from blood. The cell subset or site label here, explained by the study, means: CD45RA-negative fraction. The sequence joins TRBV4-1 to TRBJ2-1; tentative D gene TRBD2, with 6 bases matching. The DNA sequence reads TGCGCCAGCAGCCAAGAACTGGGAGGTGGGTACAATGAGCAGTTCTTC. It translates as CASSQELGGGYNEQFF.